One and the same sample provided the 21 T cell receptor beta chains below, sequenced in a study of blood T cell repertoires in COVID-19. Only in-frame clones appear in the TCRdb table, and some are missing; sequencing was by immunoSEQ multiplex PCR. The sample holds 95,000 to 150,000 clones; 82% are singletons and the top ten take around 4.5%. Material for sequencing was peripheral blood. These receptors came from a woman aged 65 to 85 with acute or convalescent COVID-19.

CDR3 residues: CASSPPSGGYTF. The CDR3 region has the DNA TGTGCCAGCTCACCACCGTCAGGAGGCTACACCTTC. The V call is TRBV18, the J call TRBJ1-2; D not certain. The CDR3 covers 12 residues. V was shortened by 0 bases and J by 8 bases, with 7 bases between the two germline ends. The germline gives CDR1 KGHSH, CDR2 LQKENI.

The CDR3, as DNA: TGTGCCACCAGTGATCCCGGGATTTCGAGGGGCTACACCTTC. Translation gives CATSDPGISRGYTF. The chain employs TRBV24-1 and TRBJ1-2; D is unclear. The CDR3 has 14 amino acids. V shed 3 bases and J shed 8 bases, with 15 bases lying between them. In germline, CDR1 is KGHDR, CDR2 SFDVKD.

The chain employs TRBV2 and TRBJ2-7, with 9 positions matching TRBD2. Germline CDR1 reads SNHLY; CDR2 reads FYNNEI. Trimming at V came to 4 bases and at J to 6 bases, leaving 7 bases not matched to a gene. This CDR3 contains 14 residues. The CDR3 nucleotides read TGTGCCAGCAGTGTTGGCGGGGGGGCCGCCGAGCAGTACTTC. It specifies CASSVGGGAAEQYF.

This chain connects TRBV9 to TRBJ2-3, with 7 bases matching TRBD2. There are 15 residues in the CDR3. With V trimmed by 0 bases and J by 5 bases, 6 bases remained unmatched. The germline gives CDR1 SGDLS, CDR2 YYNGEE. The CDR3 protein is CASSVEGGGGDTQYF. The CDR3 DNA sequence: TGTGCCAGCAGCGTAGAGGGCGGGGGTGGAGATACGCAGTATTTT.

By sample fraction, this clone is medium-sized. This chain joins TRBV12-3 or TRBV12-4 and TRBJ2-5; D remains unclear. This CDR3 contains 11 residues. The germline V and J ends were trimmed by 6 bases and 0 bases, with 2 bases remaining between them. The CDR3 loop reads CASSYQETQYF. CDR3 nucleotides: TGTGCCAGCAGCTACCAAGAGACCCAGTACTTC.

V gene TRBV5-1 combines with J gene TRBJ1-5, with 8 bases aligning to TRBD1. This CDR3 is 15 amino acids long. The trim removed 1 base at V and 3 bases at J, leaving 3 bases unmatched. CDR1 SGHRS and CDR2 YFSETQ come from the germline V gene. CDR3 residues: CASSLQGADNQPQHF. The CDR3, as DNA: TGCGCCAGCAGCTTGCAGGGGGCGGACAATCAGCCCCAGCATTTT.

J is TRBJ2-1 and V is TRBV5-5, with TRBD1 identical over 8 bases. With V trimmed by 4 bases and J by 7 bases, 10 bases remained unmatched. Germline V gives CDR1 SGHKS, CDR2 YYEKEE (reference sequence). The CDR3 length is 15 residues. The CDR3, as DNA: TGTGCCAGCAGCAGTACAGGGGGTCTTAAAAATGAGCAGTTCTTC. This gives the protein CASSSTGGLKNEQFF. Variable domain in full (rest from reference TRBV5-5 and TRBJ2-1): DAGVTQSPTHLIKTRGQQVTLRCSPISGHKSVSWYQQVLGQGPQFIFQYYEKEERGRGNFPDRFSARQFPNYSSELNVNALLLGDSALYLCASSSTGGLKNEQFFGPGTRLTVL.

V usage is TRBV4-3 and J usage is TRBJ2-5; 7 bases align to TRBD1. From germline, CDR1 is LGHNA and CDR2 YSLEER. After removal of 0 bases from V and 5 bases from J, the junction contained 9 bases not matched to a gene. The CDR3 has 16 residues. CDR3 residues: CASSQDRLGGGETQYF. CDR3 nucleotides: TGCGCCAGCAGCCAAGATCGATTAGGGGGCGGGGAGACCCAGTACTTC.

The V and J genes are TRBV2 and TRBJ2-7; 9 bases match TRBD1. Germline loops: CDR1 SNHLY, CDR2 FYNNEI. Germline trimming cut 7 bases from V and 1 base from J; bases unmatched to any gene: 8. The CDR3 is 15 amino acids. This chain's CDR3 is CASNLVGTGSYEQYF. DNA of the CDR3: TGTGCCAGCAACCTCGTAGGGACAGGGTCCTACGAGCAGTACTTC.

This chain links TRBV10-2 with TRBJ1-5; D not certain. V was trimmed by 3 bases and J by 3 bases, leaving 12 bases between them. The CDR3 totals 15 residues. Germline CDR1 is WSHSY and CDR2 is SAAADI. The CDR3 protein is CASSDLGGPNQPQHF. DNA for the CDR3: TGCGCCAGCAGTGACCTGGGAGGTCCCAATCAGCCCCAGCATTTT.

This chain links TRBV30 with TRBJ1-2; D perhaps matches TRBD1 (5 bases). Trimming removed 2 bases from V and 2 bases from J, with 18 bases in between. Germline V gene lookup returns CDR1 GTSNPN and CDR2 SVGIG (reference sequence). The CDR3 runs 16 residues. CDR3 bases: TGTGCCTGGAGTCTAGGAGGGGCGCCTGGGAACTATGGCTACACCTTC. This sequence encodes CAWSLGGAPGNYGYTF.

This clone was seen only once. CDR3 DNA sequence: TGCGCCAGCAGCCAAGGCCGGGACAGCTCTAGCAATCAGCCCCAGCATTTT. Protein: CASSQGRDSSSNQPQHF. The J gene is TRBJ1-5, the V gene TRBV4-3, with 7 nucleotides matching TRBD1. Looked up from germline, CDR1 is LGHNA and CDR2 is YSLEER. CDR3 length: 17 residues. Unmatched junction bases numbered 6, after V lost 1 base and J lost 0 bases.

This clone was seen a single time. At the DNA level, this CDR3 is encoded by other sequences in the same sample as well. The rearrangement joins TRBV6-5 to TRBJ1-1, with D unclear. Trimming removed 0 bases from V and 4 bases from J, with 6 bases in between. The CDR3 spans 13 residues. Germline V gene lookup returns CDR1 MNHEY and CDR2 SVGAGI. CDR3 amino acids: CASSYSPGTEAFF. CDR3 DNA sequence: TGTGCCAGCAGTTACTCCCCGGGCACTGAAGCTTTCTTT.

The rearrangement links TRBV27 to TRBJ1-2; 8 bases are shared with TRBD1. J was trimmed by 4 bases and V by 8 bases; bases with no gene match: 6. This CDR3 has 13 residues. CDR1 is MNHEY, CDR2 SMNVEV, per germline (reference sequence). The CDR3 loop reads CASWTGTGYGYTF. The CDR3, as DNA: TGTGCCAGCTGGACAGGGACAGGCTATGGCTACACCTTC.

V usage is TRBV11-1 and J usage is TRBJ2-1, with TRBD2 matching 11 bases. V gave up 4 bases and J gave up 5 bases; unmatched junction bases: 4. The CDR3 sequence is 15 residues long. The germline gives CDR1 SGHAT, CDR2 FQDESV (reference sequence). This CDR3 reads CASSSLAGGHNEQFF. Written as DNA, the CDR3 is TGTGCCAGCAGCTCCTTAGCGGGGGGGCACAATGAGCAGTTCTTC.

This clone came up a few times. The gene calls are TRBV29-1 and TRBJ1-2, with TRBD1 matching over 8 bases. Germline CDR1 is SQVTM and CDR2 is ANQGSEA. The CDR3 is made up of 14 amino acids. Losses at the gene ends were 4 bases for V and 5 bases for J; bases not matched to a gene: 9. This chain's CDR3 is CSVGAGGAVYGYTF. The CDR3 nucleotides read TGCAGCGTTGGAGCAGGGGGCGCCGTTTATGGCTACACCTTC.

J is TRBJ1-6 and V is TRBV2; 10 bases agree with TRBD1. The CDR3 sequence is 15 residues long. V shed 4 bases, J shed 7 bases, and the junction held 4 bases outside the gene matches. The germline V gene encodes CDR1 SNHLY and CDR2 FYNNEI. CDR3 in DNA: TGTGCCAGCAGTGTCGGACAGGGGGTCAATTCACCCCTCCACTTT. Its protein is CASSVGQGVNSPLHF.

The chain has TRBV7-2 and TRBJ1-2, with a tentative D call TRBD1 (6 bases). Trimming took 5 bases from V and 3 from J, leaving 10 bases between them. The length of the CDR3 is 13 residues. Germline lookup yields CDR1 SGHTA and CDR2 FQGNSA. CDR3 protein: CASSGRQDYGYTF. CDR3 in DNA: TGTGCCAGCAGCGGGAGACAGGACTATGGCTACACCTTC.

The V call is TRBV5-1, the J call TRBJ2-3; 9 bases map to TRBD2. The CDR3 loop spans 16 amino acids. Germline values: CDR1 SGHRS, CDR2 YFSETQ. With 9 bases clipped from V and 2 bases from J, the junction kept 13 bases outside the gene matches. CDR3 DNA: TGCGCCACCCGGGCCAGTAGCGGGGGCCACACAGATACGCAGTATTTT. Its translation: CATRASSGGHTDTQYF.

V and J are TRBV18 and TRBJ1-3, with D perhaps matching TRBD1 (5 bases). The CDR3 totals 14 residues. Trimming took 6 bases from V and 7 from J, leaving 16 bases between them. Per germline, CDR1 KGHSH and CDR2 LQKENI. The chain's CDR3 is CASSPNSKGNTIYF. CDR3 nucleotide sequence: TGTGCCAGCTCGCCAAATTCGAAGGGGAACACCATATATTTT.

This chain joins TRBV29-1 and TRBJ1-2; perhaps TRBD1 as D (5 bases). The V end lost 7 bases, the J end lost 8 bases, and 14 bases lay between the germline ends. Germline CDR1 SQVTM, CDR2 ANQGSEA. The CDR3 covers 11 residues. CDR3 nucleotides: TGCAGCGCCCAGGGCCTCGGGGGCTACACCTTC. This sequence encodes CSAQGLGGYTF.